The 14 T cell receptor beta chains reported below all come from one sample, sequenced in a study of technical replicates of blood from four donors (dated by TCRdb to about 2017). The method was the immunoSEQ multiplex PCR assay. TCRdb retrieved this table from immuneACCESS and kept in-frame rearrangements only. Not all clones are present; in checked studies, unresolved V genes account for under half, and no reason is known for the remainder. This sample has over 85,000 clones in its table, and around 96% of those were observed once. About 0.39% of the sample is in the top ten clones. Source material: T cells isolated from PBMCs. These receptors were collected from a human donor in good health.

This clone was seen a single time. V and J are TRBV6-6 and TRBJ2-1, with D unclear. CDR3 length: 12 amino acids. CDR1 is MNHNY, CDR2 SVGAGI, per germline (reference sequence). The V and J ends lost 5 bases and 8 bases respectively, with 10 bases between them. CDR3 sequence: CASSLVVDEQFF. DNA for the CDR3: TGTGCCAGCAGTCTAGTAGTGGATGAGCAGTTCTTC.

In DNA form, the CDR3 reads TGCGCCAGCACCGTTCTTGCGGGAGATCCTGAGCAGTTCTTC. This codes for CASTVLAGDPEQFF. V gene TRBV4-1 combines with J gene TRBJ2-1; TRBD2 aligns across 7 bases. The CDR3 is 14 residues long. After removal of 7 bases from V and 9 bases from J, the junction contained 12 bases not matched to a gene. Germline V gene data show CDR1 as MGHRA and CDR2 as YSYEKL.

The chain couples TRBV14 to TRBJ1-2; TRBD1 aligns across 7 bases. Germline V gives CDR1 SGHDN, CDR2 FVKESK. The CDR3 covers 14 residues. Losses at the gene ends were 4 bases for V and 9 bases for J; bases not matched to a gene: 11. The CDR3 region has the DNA TGTGCCAGCAGCCTCCAGGACAGGATTGGGCGCTACACCTTC. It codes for CASSLQDRIGRYTF.

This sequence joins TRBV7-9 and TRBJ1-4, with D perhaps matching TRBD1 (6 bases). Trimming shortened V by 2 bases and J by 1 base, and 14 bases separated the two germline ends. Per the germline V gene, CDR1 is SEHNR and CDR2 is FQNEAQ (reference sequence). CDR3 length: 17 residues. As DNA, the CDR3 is TGTGCCAGCAGCTTACAGGACCTAGGGGGAACTAATGAAAAACTGTTTTTT. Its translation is CASSLQDLGGTNEKLFF.

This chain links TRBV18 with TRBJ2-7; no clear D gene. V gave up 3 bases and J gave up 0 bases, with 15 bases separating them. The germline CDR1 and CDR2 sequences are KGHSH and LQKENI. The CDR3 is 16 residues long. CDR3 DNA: TGTGCCAGCTCACCGACATCAGAGCCCATCTCCTACGAGCAGTACTTC. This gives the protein CASSPTSEPISYEQYF.

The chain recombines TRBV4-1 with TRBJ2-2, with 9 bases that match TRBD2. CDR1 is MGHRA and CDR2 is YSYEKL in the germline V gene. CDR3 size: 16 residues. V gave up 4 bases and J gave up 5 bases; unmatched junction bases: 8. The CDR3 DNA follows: TGCGCCAGCAGCCGCCTAGCGGGATTGGGGACCGGGGAGCTGTTTTTT. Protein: CASSRLAGLGTGELFF.

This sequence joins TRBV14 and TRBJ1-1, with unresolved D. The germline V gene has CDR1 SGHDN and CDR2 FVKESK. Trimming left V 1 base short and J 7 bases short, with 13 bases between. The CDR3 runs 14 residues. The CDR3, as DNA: TGTGCCAGCAGCCAAGGGCTTGGAGATTTTGAAGCTTTCTTT. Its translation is CASSQGLGDFEAFF. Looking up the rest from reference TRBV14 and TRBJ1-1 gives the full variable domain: EAGVTQFPSHSVIEKGQTVTLRCDPISGHDNLYWYRRVMGKEIKFLLHFVKESKQDESGMPNNRFLAERTGGTYSTLKVQPAELEDSGVYFCASSQGLGDFEAFFGQGTRLTVV.

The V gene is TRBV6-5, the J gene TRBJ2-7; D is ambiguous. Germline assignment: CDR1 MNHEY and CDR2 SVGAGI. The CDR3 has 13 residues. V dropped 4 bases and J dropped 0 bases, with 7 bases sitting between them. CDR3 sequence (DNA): TGTGCCAGCAGTTGGGCAGACTCCTACGAGCAGTACTTC. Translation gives CASSWADSYEQYF.

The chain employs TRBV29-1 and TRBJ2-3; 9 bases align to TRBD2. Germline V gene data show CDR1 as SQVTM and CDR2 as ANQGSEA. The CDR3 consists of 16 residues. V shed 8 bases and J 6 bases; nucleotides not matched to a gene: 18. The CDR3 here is CSLNRRASGMGDTQYF. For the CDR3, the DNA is TGCAGCCTGAATCGGAGGGCTAGCGGGATGGGGGATACGCAGTATTTT.

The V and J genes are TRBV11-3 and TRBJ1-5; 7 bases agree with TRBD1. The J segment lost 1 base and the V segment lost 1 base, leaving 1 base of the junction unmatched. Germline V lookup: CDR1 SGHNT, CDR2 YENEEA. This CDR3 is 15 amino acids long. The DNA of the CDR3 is TGTGCCAGCAGCTTAGGACAGGGCAGCAATCAGCCCCAGCATTTT. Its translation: CASSLGQGSNQPQHF.

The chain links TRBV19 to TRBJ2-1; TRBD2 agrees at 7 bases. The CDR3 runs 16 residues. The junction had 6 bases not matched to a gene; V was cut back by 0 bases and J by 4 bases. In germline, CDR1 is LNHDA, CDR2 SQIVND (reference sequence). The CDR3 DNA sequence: TGTGCCAGTAGTATAGACGGCGGGAGTCTGTACAATGAGCAGTTCTTC. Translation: CASSIDGGSLYNEQFF.

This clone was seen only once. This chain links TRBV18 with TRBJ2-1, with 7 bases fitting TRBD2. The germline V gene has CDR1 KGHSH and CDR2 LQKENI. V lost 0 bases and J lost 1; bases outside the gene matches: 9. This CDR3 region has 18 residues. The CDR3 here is CASSPPSAGARSYNEQFF. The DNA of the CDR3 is TGTGCCAGCTCACCACCCTCGGCGGGAGCCAGATCCTACAATGAGCAGTTCTTC.

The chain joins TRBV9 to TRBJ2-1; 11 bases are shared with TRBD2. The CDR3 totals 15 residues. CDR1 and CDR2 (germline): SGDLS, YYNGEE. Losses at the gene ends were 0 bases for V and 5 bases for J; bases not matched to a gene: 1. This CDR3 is CASSVVLAGDNEQFF. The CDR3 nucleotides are TGTGCCAGCAGCGTAGTACTAGCGGGAGACAATGAGCAGTTCTTC.

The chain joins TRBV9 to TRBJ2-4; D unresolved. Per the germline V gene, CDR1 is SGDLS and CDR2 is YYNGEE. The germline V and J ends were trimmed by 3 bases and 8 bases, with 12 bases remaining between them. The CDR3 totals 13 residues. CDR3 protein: CASSADIVDIQYF. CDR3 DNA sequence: TGTGCCAGCAGCGCCGACATAGTAGACATTCAGTACTTC.